One sample yielded the 26 T cell receptor beta chains listed below, sequenced in a study of regulatory T cells in long-lasting Graves disease. Noted time point: newly diagnosed GD, antithyroid drugs for less than 3 months. The TCR library was prepared using RNA isolated from PBMCs. Combining iRepertoire HTBI primers with Arm-PCR of CDR3 regions, the authors built TCR beta libraries. TCRdb reanalysed the multiplex PCR reads using MiXCR and keeps one entry per CDR3 protein. The repertoire holds 360,000 or so distinct CDR3 sequences, with approximately 15% as singletons. These sequences were also reported in another study, on T cells in Graves' hyperthyroidism and ophthalmopathy.

The sample consisted of peripheral blood mononuclear cells (PBMCs), taken at new diagnosis, from a patient treated with antithyroid drugs. These receptors all stem from a man in his forties or fifties with Graves disease.

This clonotype was picked up a small number of times. The chain couples TRBV5-6 to TRBJ1-4, with 10 positions matching TRBD1. This CDR3 is built from 15 residues. Trimming took 5 bases from V and 6 from J; bases not matched to a gene: 7. The germline V gene has CDR1 SGHDT and CDR2 YYEEEE. This chain's CDR3 is CASSFTGTGDEKLFF. DNA for the CDR3: TGTGCCAGCAGTTTTACCGGGACAGGGGATGAAAAACTGTTTTTT. The whole variable domain, remainder taken from reference TRBV5-6 and TRBJ1-4, is DAGVTQSPTHLIKTRGQQVTLRCSPKSGHDTVSWYQQALGQGPQFIFQYYEEEERQRGNFPDRFSGHQFPNYSSELNVNALLLGDSALYLCASSFTGTGDEKLFFGSGTQLSVL.

V is TRBV4-1 and J is TRBJ2-1; no definite D call. CDR1 is MGHRA and CDR2 is YSYEKL in the germline V gene. The CDR3 runs to 16 residues. Trimming removed 3 bases at V and 5 bases at J, with 17 bases between. The DNA for the CDR3 is TGCGCCAGCAGCCATTATACCAGGTCCCGCGACAATGAGCAGTTCTTC. Amino acid sequence: CASSHYTRSRDNEQFF.

This clonotype was observed at least ten times. V is TRBV11-2 and J is TRBJ2-1, with unresolved D. Deletions cut 1 base from V and 12 bases from J, with 10 bases between. The CDR3 loop spans 12 amino acids. CDR1 and CDR2 (germline): SGHAT, FQNNGV. CDR3 region: CASSLAGIGQFF. CDR3 DNA: TGTGCCAGCAGCTTAGCAGGCATAGGGCAGTTCTTC. Full variable domain (remainder filled in from reference TRBV11-2 and TRBJ2-1): EAGVAQSPRYKIIEKRQSVAFWCNPISGHATLYWYQQILGQGPKLLIQFQNNGVVDDSQLPKDRFSAERLKGVDSTLKIQPAKLEDSAVYLCASSLAGIGQFFGPGTRLTVL.

This clonotype has only a few counts. This chain links TRBV11-2 with TRBJ2-3; D might be TRBD2 (6 bases). Per germline, CDR1 SGHAT and CDR2 FQNNGV. CDR3 length: 13 amino acids. The ends were cut back, 5 bases at V and 7 bases at J, with 13 bases in the middle. CDR3 DNA: TGTGCCAGCAGCCCCCGGGGGTCAAATACGCAGTATTTT. Its translation is CASSPRGSNTQYF.

The chain couples TRBV5-1 to TRBJ2-2, with 7 bases lining up with TRBD1. This CDR3 region has 16 residues. The germline V gene encodes CDR1 SGHRS and CDR2 YFSETQ. V trimming: 4 bases; J trimming: 2 bases; junction bases outside the gene matches: 8. The chain's CDR3 is CASSSPAGGNTGELFF. CDR3 DNA: TGCGCCAGCAGCAGCCCGGCAGGGGGAAACACCGGGGAGCTGTTTTTT.

The chain carries TRBV7-2 and TRBJ1-3; D gene ambiguous. The CDR3 extends over 15 amino acids. V lost 2 bases to trimming and J lost 0 bases, with 8 bases between them. Per the germline V gene, CDR1 is SGHTA and CDR2 is FQGNSA. The CDR3 DNA reads TGTGCCAGCAGCTTAAACCGAATCTCTGGAAACACCATATATTTT. Its protein is CASSLNRISGNTIYF.

The sample holds a few counts of this clonotype. The gene calls are TRBV7-2 and TRBJ1-6, with D unresolved. V lost 5 bases and J lost 14, with 13 bases in between. This CDR3 region has 12 residues. Germline V gives CDR1 SGHTA, CDR2 FQGNSA. The CDR3 DNA reads as TGTGCCAGCAGCCGAGGATTGGGAGCCCTCCACTTT. As protein: CASSRGLGALHF.

This clonotype was observed a handful of times. V is TRBV15 and J is TRBJ2-1; weak D call: TRBD2 (6 bases). There are 14 residues in the CDR3. V was trimmed by 8 bases and J by 6 bases, leaving 17 bases between them. Germline CDR1 LNHNV, CDR2 YYDKDF (reference sequence). The CDR3 region has the DNA TGTGCCACCCGAATTACGGAGGGTTCCAATGAGCAGTTCTTC. Translated, it gives CATRITEGSNEQFF.

This clonotype was recorded a few times. The rearrangement links TRBV24-1 to TRBJ2-2; D is ambiguous. The CDR3 sequence is 16 residues long. V shed 4 bases and J shed 2 bases, with 13 bases lying between them. Germline V gene data show CDR1 as KGHDR and CDR2 as SFDVKD. The CDR3 reads CATSEFTTSNTGELFF. CDR3 nucleotide sequence: TGTGCCACCAGTGAGTTTACTACGTCAAACACCGGGGAGCTGTTTTTT.

This clonotype has ten or more counts. The chain combines TRBV11-2 with TRBJ1-4; possibly TRBD1 for D (5 bases). CDR3 length: 14 amino acids. Between the trimmed V and J ends, which lost 6 bases and 5 bases, there was a span of 13 bases. Germline V gene sequence: CDR1 SGHAT, CDR2 FQNNGV. The chain's CDR3 is CASRRGHLNEKLFF. DNA for the CDR3: TGTGCCAGCAGGAGAGGACATCTGAATGAAAAACTGTTTTTT.

This clonotype was observed a handful of times. The chain joins TRBV20-1 to TRBJ2-2, with D possibly being TRBD2 (5 bases). The CDR3 covers 14 residues. Trimming took off 1 base at V and 4 bases at J, with 10 bases between the two ends. CDR1 and CDR2 from the germline V gene are DFQATT and SNEGSKA (reference sequence). In nucleotides, the CDR3 is TGCAGTGCTAGAGCGGAGCGGCTCACCGGGGAGCTGTTTTTT. This gives the protein CSARAERLTGELFF.

This clonotype was detected many times. The chain uses TRBV7-2 and TRBJ2-3; no definite D call. V was cut by 1 base and J by 4 bases, with 6 bases left in between. The CDR3 extends over 13 amino acids. The germline CDR1 and CDR2 sequences are SGHTA and FQGNSA. CDR3 nucleotide sequence: TGTGCCAGCAGCTTAGACTCGGCAGATACGCAGTATTTT. Translating it yields CASSLDSADTQYF. Full variable domain (missing parts from reference TRBV7-2 and TRBJ2-3): GAGVSQSPSNKVTEKGKDVELRCDPISGHTALYWYRQSLGQGLEFLIYFQGNSAPDKSGLPSDRFSAERTGGSVSTLTIQRTQQEDSAVYLCASSLDSADTQYFGPGTRLTVL.

This clonotype was recorded at least ten times. This sequence joins TRBV9 and TRBJ1-2; D perhaps matches TRBD1 (5 bases). The CDR3 consists of 14 residues. Germline loops: CDR1 SGDLS, CDR2 YYNGEE. V shed 1 base and J shed 8 bases, with 15 bases lying between them. The CDR3 DNA sequence: TGTGCCAGCAGCGTACGGGCGGGCGGGGACGGCTACACCTTC. Translated, it gives CASSVRAGGDGYTF.

As for this clonotype: A much bigger clone sits one base away, suggesting this may be a read error. The chain is built from TRBV6-5 and TRBJ2-3, with D perhaps matching TRBD2 (6 bases). The J call may be in error: the DNA end matches TRBJ2-5 better. The CDR3 is 18 residues long. The germline V gene encodes CDR1 MNHEY and CDR2 SVGAGI. The CDR3 nucleotides read TGTGCCAGCAGTTTCACCCGTGTACCAGCGGGCACCTTGCAGACCCAGTACTTC. This translates into CASSFTRVPAGTLQTQYF.

The rearrangement uses TRBV7-9 and TRBJ2-2, with D possibly being TRBD1 (7 bases). The CDR3 spans 15 residues. Germline V lookup: CDR1 SEHNR, CDR2 FQNEAQ (reference sequence). V gave up 2 bases and J gave up 4 bases, with 11 bases separating them. The CDR3 region is CASSLNRGGTGELFF. In DNA, the CDR3 is TGTGCCAGCAGCTTAAACAGGGGAGGCACCGGGGAGCTGTTTTTT.

This clonotype appeared many times. The chain uses TRBV12-3 or TRBV12-4 and TRBJ2-1, with D hard to call. This CDR3 is 13 amino acids long. The ends were cut back, 6 bases at V and 4 bases at J, with 10 bases in the middle. This CDR3 is CASSPSEYNEQFF. The CDR3 bases are TGTGCCAGCAGCCCTTCAGAGTACAATGAGCAGTTCTTC.

This clonotype was seen a few times. The chain employs TRBV30 and TRBJ2-1, with 7 positions matching TRBD2. Trimming at V came to 5 bases and at J to 2 bases, leaving 9 bases not matched to a gene. The CDR3 extends over 15 amino acids. The V gene's germline CDR1 is GTSNPN and CDR2 SVGIG (reference sequence). DNA of the CDR3: TGTGCCTGGTTTTCCGGGGGGACCCCCTACAATGAGCAGTTCTTC. It translates to CAWFSGGTPYNEQFF.

This clonotype was seen only a few times. The rearrangement uses TRBV7-2 and TRBJ2-5; D not resolved. Trimming took off 1 base at V and 7 bases at J, with 19 bases between the two ends. The length of the CDR3 is 16 residues. The germline V gene encodes CDR1 SGHTA and CDR2 FQGNSA. The CDR3: CASSLGSRSRWGTQYF. Here the CDR3 DNA reads TGTGCCAGCAGCTTAGGGTCGAGGAGCAGGTGGGGGACCCAGTACTTC.

The chain is built from TRBV6-2 or TRBV6-3 and TRBJ2-5; TRBD1 matches 9 bases. In germline, CDR1 is MNHEY, CDR2 SVGEGT. The CDR3 spans 15 residues. The ends lost 6 bases at V and 4 bases at J; junction bases unmatched: 9. The CDR3 DNA reads as TGTGCCAGCAGGACAGGGGGAACCGGAGGAGAGACCCAGTACTTC. Translating gives CASRTGGTGGETQYF.

This clonotype was detected ten times or more. V and J are TRBV19 and TRBJ1-4, with a possible D match to TRBD1 (5 bases). Germline loops: CDR1 LNHDA, CDR2 SQIVND (reference sequence). Trimming took 6 bases from V and 4 from J, leaving 12 bases between them. The CDR3 consists of 14 residues. Written as DNA, the CDR3 is TGTGCCAGTAGCTTGGGGCGGCGTAATGAAAAACTGTTTTTT. Residues: CASSLGRRNEKLFF.

This clonotype was picked up many times. The chain joins TRBV28 to TRBJ2-3; D may be TRBD1 or TRBD2 (6 bases each). The CDR3 extends over 14 amino acids. V was trimmed by 5 bases and J by 5 bases, leaving 14 bases between them. Germline V gives CDR1 MDHEN, CDR2 SYDVKM. The CDR3 DNA sequence: TGTGCCAGCAGTCTCGCCGGGGGCAAAGATACGCAGTATTTT. It specifies CASSLAGGKDTQYF.

This chain connects TRBV5-1 to TRBJ2-1, with D perhaps given as TRBD1 or TRBD2 (6 bases each). The CDR3 contains 15 residues. V was clipped by 3 bases and J by 2 bases, with 12 bases between them. The germline V gene has CDR1 SGHRS and CDR2 YFSETQ. The CDR3 reads CASSSTRDTYNEQFF. The CDR3 coding sequence is TGCGCCAGCAGCTCCACGCGGGACACCTACAATGAGCAGTTCTTC.

This clonotype was observed at least ten times. The V call is TRBV12-3 or TRBV12-4, the J call TRBJ2-3, with D hard to call. The CDR3 has 14 amino acids. V was cut by 5 bases and J by 1 base, with 10 bases left in between. CDR3 protein: CASSPFAGTDTQYF. The CDR3 coding sequence is TGTGCCAGCAGTCCTTTCGCGGGCACAGATACGCAGTATTTT.

This clonotype was seen many times. This sequence joins TRBV6-5 and TRBJ2-7; D call uncertain. V was cut by 0 bases and J by 3 bases, with 9 bases left in between. The CDR3 length is 14 residues. The germline V gene has CDR1 MNHEY and CDR2 SVGAGI. This chain's CDR3 is CASSYSGNYYEQYF. CDR3 bases: TGTGCCAGCAGTTACTCCGGCAACTACTACGAGCAGTACTTC.

This clonotype appeared many times. This rearrangement joins TRBV10-3 to TRBJ2-7; D possibly corresponds to TRBD2 (5 bases). Germline V gene lookup returns CDR1 ENHRY and CDR2 SYGVKD. V shed 6 bases and J shed 7 bases, with 16 bases lying between them. The CDR3 length is 13 residues. This CDR3 is CAIRGSDRGEQYF. CDR3 nucleotide sequence: TGTGCCATCAGAGGCTCCGACCGCGGGGAGCAGTACTTC.

Only a few counts were recorded for this clonotype. The V call is TRBV2, the J call TRBJ2-7; 9 positions match TRBD1. The germline V gene encodes CDR1 SNHLY and CDR2 FYNNEI. V lost 6 bases, J lost 3 bases, and 9 bases stayed unmatched. CDR3 length: 15 amino acids. As DNA, the CDR3 is TGTGCCAGCAGCGAGGACAGGGGATTTTTCTACGAGCAGTACTTC. Protein product: CASSEDRGFFYEQYF.